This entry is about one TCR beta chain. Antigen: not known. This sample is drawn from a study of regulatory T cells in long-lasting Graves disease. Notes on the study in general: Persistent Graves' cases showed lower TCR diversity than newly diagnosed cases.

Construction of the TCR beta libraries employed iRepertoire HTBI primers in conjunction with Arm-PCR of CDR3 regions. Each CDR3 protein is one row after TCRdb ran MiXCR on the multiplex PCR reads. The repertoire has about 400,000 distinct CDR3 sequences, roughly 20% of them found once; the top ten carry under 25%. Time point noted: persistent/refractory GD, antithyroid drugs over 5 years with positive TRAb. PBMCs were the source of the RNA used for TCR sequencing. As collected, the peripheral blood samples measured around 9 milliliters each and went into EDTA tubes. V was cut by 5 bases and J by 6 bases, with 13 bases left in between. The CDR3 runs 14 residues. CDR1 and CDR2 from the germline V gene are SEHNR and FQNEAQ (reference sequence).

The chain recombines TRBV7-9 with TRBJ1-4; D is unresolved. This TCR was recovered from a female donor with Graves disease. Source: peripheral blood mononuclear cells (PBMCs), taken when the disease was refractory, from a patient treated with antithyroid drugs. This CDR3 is CASSLRREDEKLFF. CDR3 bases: TGTGCCAGCAGCCTTAGGAGGGAGGATGAAAAACTGTTTTTT.